The TCR beta chain described here comes from a study of graft-versus-host responses after intestinal transplantation. Whole-study context: Induction using anti-thymocyte globulin, followed by tacrolimus and steroids for roughly 3 years, was given to all recipients.

General observations from the study: Allografts from individuals with graft-donor T cell macrochimerism displayed high graft-versus-host to host-versus-graft clonal ratios.

The method was immunoSEQ multiplex PCR; TCRdb's version includes in-frame clones alone and lacks a portion of them. The sample lists around 11,000 clones, about 80% occurring once. Graft samples were processed, releasing intraepithelial and lamina propria lymphocytes. The V end was cut by 3 bases, the J end by 5 bases, with 17 bases between. The CDR3 is 15 residues long. Germline V lookup: CDR1 SGDLS, CDR2 YYNGEE. Note on this clone: Its cognate antigen is unknown.

The V call is TRBV9, the J call TRBJ2-5; weak D call: TRBD2 (6 bases). This sequence was found in a human patient who received an intestinal transplant, so some T cells may come from the graft donor. Sequences were derived from ileum tissue, sampled 23 days after intestinal transplant. The CDR3 DNA reads as TGTGCCAGCAGCGCCATAGGAGGGCTGGTTGAGACCCAGTACTTC. It yields the protein CASSAIGGLVETQYF. Looking up the rest from reference TRBV9 and TRBJ2-5 gives the full variable domain: DSGVTQTPKHLITATGQRVTLRCSPRSGDLSVYWYQQSLDQGLQFLIQYYNGEERAKGNILERFSAQQFPDLHSELNLSSLELGDSALYFCASSAIGGLVETQYFGPGTRLLVL.